This is a list of T cell receptor beta chains from one sample in a study of beta chain features in type 1 diabetes. The assay was immunoSEQ multiplex PCR, and TCRdb's table has in-frame clones only and misses some. The data show about 150,000 clones, about 8.1% seen once. Sequenced: central memory CD4+ T cells from blood. These receptors were taken from a man aged 18-30 years in good health. Both conserved end residues are part of each CDR3. The order of the fields is D gene, V gene, clone size, J gene, CDR3 protein, CDR3 DNA. The D gene is left open where the match is weak. Rows give clone size only sometimes, using once, few, many, or a class for an expanded clone.

D gene: -
V gene: TRBV11-3
clone size: few
J gene: TRBJ1-3
CDR3 protein: CASSLTSAGGNTIYF
CDR3 DNA: TGTGCCAGCAGCTTAACCTCGGCAGGTGGAAACACCATATATTTT

D gene: TRBD2
V gene: TRBV10-2
clone size: -
J gene: TRBJ2-3
CDR3 protein: CASSESASGGLDTQYF
CDR3 DNA: TGCGCCAGCAGTGAGTCTGCTAGCGGGGGGCTAGATACGCAGTATTTT

D gene: -
V gene: TRBV29-1
clone size: many
J gene: TRBJ2-5
CDR3 protein: CSVSGEQETQYF
CDR3 DNA: TGCAGCGTTTCGGGGGAACAAGAGACCCAGTACTTC

D gene: -
V gene: TRBV19
clone size: few
J gene: TRBJ1-5
CDR3 protein: CASSIGGGGYQPQHF
CDR3 DNA: TGTGCCAGTAGTATTGGTGGGGGCGGGTATCAGCCCCAGCATTTT

D gene: -
V gene: TRBV7-2
clone size: -
J gene: TRBJ1-5
CDR3 protein: CASSLLGAGSNQPQHF
CDR3 DNA: TGTGCCAGCAGCTTACTTGGGGCAGGGTCTAATCAGCCCCAGCATTTT

D gene: TRBD1
V gene: TRBV19
clone size: few
J gene: TRBJ2-2
CDR3 protein: CASGQGANTGELFF
CDR3 DNA: TGTGCCAGTGGACAGGGGGCGAACACCGGGGAGCTGTTTTTT

D gene: TRBD1
V gene: TRBV10-3
clone size: -
J gene: TRBJ1-2
CDR3 protein: CASSLSGTAYGYTF
CDR3 DNA: TGTGCCAGCAGTCTTTCAGGGACAGCCTATGGCTACACCTTC

D gene: TRBD1
V gene: TRBV19
clone size: many
J gene: TRBJ2-7
CDR3 protein: CARLPLDRGHLYEQYF
CDR3 DNA: TGTGCCAGACTCCCTTTGGACAGGGGGCATCTCTACGAGCAGTACTTC

D gene: TRBD1
V gene: TRBV30
clone size: few
J gene: TRBJ1-6
CDR3 protein: CACTSGGQLYNSPLHF
CDR3 DNA: TGTGCCTGTACGTCCGGGGGACAGTTATATAATTCACCCCTCCACTTT

D gene: -
V gene: TRBV7-2
clone size: many
J gene: TRBJ2-3
CDR3 protein: CASSTAGTDTQYF
CDR3 DNA: TGTGCCAGCAGCACCGCAGGCACAGATACGCAGTATTTT

D gene: TRBD2
V gene: TRBV4-2
clone size: few
J gene: TRBJ2-1
CDR3 protein: CASSQDPSGLSYNEQFF
CDR3 DNA: TGTGCCAGCAGCCAAGATCCTAGCGGTCTCTCCTACAATGAGCAGTTCTTC

D gene: TRBD2
V gene: TRBV19
clone size: few
J gene: TRBJ2-1
CDR3 protein: CATRGGLAGTWQFF
CDR3 DNA: TGTGCCACTCGTGGGGGACTAGCGGGTACTTGGCAGTTCTTC

D gene: TRBD1
V gene: TRBV6-5
clone size: few
J gene: TRBJ2-7
CDR3 protein: CASSPYRGYEQYF
CDR3 DNA: TGTGCCAGCAGTCCATACAGGGGCTACGAGCAGTACTTC

D gene: TRBD1
V gene: TRBV19
clone size: few
J gene: TRBJ2-2
CDR3 protein: CATSDRGDTGELFF
CDR3 DNA: TGTGCCACCTCGGACAGGGGAGATACCGGGGAGCTGTTTTTT

D gene: -
V gene: TRBV28
clone size: many
J gene: TRBJ1-2
CDR3 protein: CASSHRDIFYTF
CDR3 DNA: TGTGCCAGCAGCCACCGGGACATCTTCTACACCTTC

D gene: TRBD2
V gene: TRBV5-4
clone size: few
J gene: TRBJ2-4
CDR3 protein: CASSLGGGVVNIQYF
CDR3 DNA: TGTGCCAGCAGCTTGGGCGGGGGGGTGGTAAACATTCAGTACTTC

D gene: TRBD2
V gene: TRBV9
clone size: many
J gene: TRBJ2-1
CDR3 protein: CASSVGLAEYYNEQFF
CDR3 DNA: TGTGCCAGCAGCGTAGGGCTAGCGGAGTACTACAATGAGCAGTTCTTC

D gene: -
V gene: TRBV6-6
clone size: few
J gene: TRBJ2-5
CDR3 protein: CASSYSGSGETQYF
CDR3 DNA: TGTGCCAGCAGTTACTCCGGCAGCGGGGAGACCCAGTACTTC

D gene: -
V gene: TRBV7-2
clone size: many
J gene: TRBJ2-1
CDR3 protein: CASSPYTDEQFF
CDR3 DNA: TGTGCCAGCAGCCCCTATACGGATGAGCAGTTCTTC

D gene: TRBD1
V gene: TRBV7-2
clone size: -
J gene: TRBJ2-7
CDR3 protein: CASSETNRGYEQYF
CDR3 DNA: TGTGCCAGCAGCGAAACCAACAGGGGTTACGAGCAGTACTTC

D gene: -
V gene: TRBV27
clone size: few
J gene: TRBJ2-1
CDR3 protein: CASSLSGTGAFNEQFF
CDR3 DNA: TGTGCCAGCAGTTTATCTGGGACTGGGGCCTTCAATGAGCAGTTCTTC

D gene: -
V gene: TRBV2
clone size: few
J gene: TRBJ1-5
CDR3 protein: CASSVEGSFNQPQHF
CDR3 DNA: TGTGCCAGCAGTGTCGAAGGGAGCTTTAATCAGCCCCAGCATTTT

D gene: TRBD1
V gene: TRBV19
clone size: few
J gene: TRBJ2-7
CDR3 protein: CASTTRWDRGLGRYEQYF
CDR3 DNA: TGTGCCAGTACCACCAGGTGGGACAGGGGCTTGGGTCGGTACGAGCAGTACTTC

D gene: TRBD1
V gene: TRBV6-6
clone size: many
J gene: TRBJ1-6
CDR3 protein: CASSYAQGDYSPLHF
CDR3 DNA: TGTGCCAGCAGTTACGCCCAGGGGGACTATTCACCCCTCCACTTT

D gene: TRBD1
V gene: TRBV19
clone size: -
J gene: TRBJ2-7
CDR3 protein: CASSIGQGQGISFEQYF
CDR3 DNA: TGTGCCAGTAGTATAGGACAGGGCCAAGGCATTTCGTTCGAGCAGTACTTC

D gene: -
V gene: TRBV4-3
clone size: -
J gene: TRBJ2-7
CDR3 protein: CASSLTRTEQYF
CDR3 DNA: TGCGCCAGCAGCCTCACCCGGACTGAGCAGTACTTC

D gene: -
V gene: TRBV27
clone size: many
J gene: TRBJ2-6
CDR3 protein: CASRAGISGANVLTF
CDR3 DNA: TGTGCCAGCAGGGCTGGCATCTCTGGGGCCAACGTCCTGACTTTC

D gene: TRBD1
V gene: TRBV7-2
clone size: -
J gene: TRBJ2-7
CDR3 protein: CASSFRQGPGYEQYF
CDR3 DNA: TGTGCCAGCAGCTTCAGACAGGGCCCAGGGTACGAGCAGTACTTC

D gene: TRBD2
V gene: TRBV19
clone size: -
J gene: TRBJ2-7
CDR3 protein: CASSTPGLAYEQYF
CDR3 DNA: TGTGCCAGTAGTACGCCGGGACTAGCCTACGAGCAGTACTTC

D gene: -
V gene: TRBV27
clone size: few
J gene: TRBJ2-5
CDR3 protein: CASSFGDQETQYF
CDR3 DNA: TGTGCCAGCAGTTTCGGGGACCAAGAGACCCAGTACTTC

D gene: -
V gene: TRBV19
clone size: -
J gene: TRBJ1-2
CDR3 protein: CASSYRRGDGYTF
CDR3 DNA: TGTGCCAGTAGTTATCGCAGGGGAGATGGCTACACCTTC

D gene: TRBD1
V gene: TRBV29-1
clone size: few
J gene: TRBJ1-5
CDR3 protein: CSVGTGGINQPQHF
CDR3 DNA: TGCAGCGTAGGGACAGGGGGCATCAATCAGCCCCAGCATTTT

D gene: -
V gene: TRBV29-1
clone size: few
J gene: TRBJ2-1
CDR3 protein: CSVEDDYSSSYNEQFF
CDR3 DNA: TGCAGCGTTGAAGACGACTATTCTAGCTCCTACAATGAGCAGTTCTTC

D gene: TRBD1
V gene: TRBV29-1
clone size: many
J gene: TRBJ1-2
CDR3 protein: CSVDGQGVYGYTF
CDR3 DNA: TGCAGCGTTGACGGACAGGGCGTCTATGGCTACACCTTC

D gene: -
V gene: TRBV5-5
clone size: -
J gene: TRBJ1-5
CDR3 protein: CASSFIESNQPQHF
CDR3 DNA: TGTGCCAGCAGCTTTATAGAAAGCAATCAGCCCCAGCATTTT

D gene: TRBD2
V gene: TRBV5-1
clone size: few
J gene: TRBJ2-2
CDR3 protein: CASSLVSAGESGGELFF
CDR3 DNA: TGCGCCAGCAGCTTGGTATCTGCGGGAGAGTCAGGCGGGGAGCTGTTTTTT

D gene: TRBD1
V gene: TRBV6-1
clone size: -
J gene: TRBJ1-1
CDR3 protein: CASSELGQGGTEAFF
CDR3 DNA: TGTGCCAGCAGTGAACTGGGACAGGGAGGCACTGAAGCTTTCTTT

D gene: TRBD2
V gene: TRBV7-2
clone size: few
J gene: TRBJ2-7
CDR3 protein: CASSREGPRSGAYEQYF
CDR3 DNA: TGTGCCAGCAGCCGAGAAGGGCCTCGTAGCGGGGCGTACGAGCAGTACTTC

D gene: -
V gene: TRBV4-3
clone size: -
J gene: TRBJ2-7
CDR3 protein: CASRRGIGGPGEQYF
CDR3 DNA: TGCGCCAGCAGGAGGGGAATCGGGGGACCCGGCGAGCAGTACTTC

D gene: -
V gene: TRBV5-8
clone size: -
J gene: TRBJ1-1
CDR3 protein: CASSLGRDTEAFF
CDR3 DNA: TGTGCCAGCAGCTTGGGCCGGGACACTGAAGCTTTCTTT

D gene: TRBD1
V gene: TRBV18
clone size: once
J gene: TRBJ2-7
CDR3 protein: CASRPGQGAHEQYF
CDR3 DNA: TGTGCCAGCCGGCCGGGACAGGGGGCCCACGAGCAGTACTTC

D gene: -
V gene: TRBV28
clone size: many
J gene: TRBJ2-7
CDR3 protein: CASSYEQYF
CDR3 DNA: TGTGCCAGCTCGTACGAGCAGTACTTC

D gene: TRBD2
V gene: TRBV18
clone size: few
J gene: TRBJ2-1
CDR3 protein: CASSPGTSGYNEQFF
CDR3 DNA: TGTGCCAGCTCACCCGGGACTAGCGGGTACAATGAGCAGTTCTTC

D gene: -
V gene: TRBV30
clone size: -
J gene: TRBJ2-5
CDR3 protein: CAWSRQSQETQYF
CDR3 DNA: TGTGCCTGGAGTAGACAGTCCCAAGAGACCCAGTACTTC

D gene: -
V gene: TRBV7-3
clone size: -
J gene: TRBJ2-3
CDR3 protein: CASSLTGHSLHTDTQYF
CDR3 DNA: TGTGCCAGCAGCTTAACTGGACATTCCCTTCACACAGATACGCAGTATTTT

D gene: -
V gene: TRBV2
clone size: -
J gene: TRBJ1-4
CDR3 protein: CASSIGGISQEKLFF
CDR3 DNA: TGTGCCAGCAGTATCGGAGGAATAAGCCAGGAAAAACTGTTTTTT

D gene: TRBD2
V gene: TRBV12-5
clone size: few
J gene: TRBJ2-5
CDR3 protein: CASGLGGLAAQETQYF
CDR3 DNA: TGTGCTAGTGGTTTGGGGGGACTAGCGGCGCAAGAGACCCAGTACTTC

D gene: -
V gene: TRBV29-1
clone size: -
J gene: TRBJ2-5
CDR3 protein: CSVVGLAETQYF
CDR3 DNA: TGCAGCGTTGTTGGGCTCGCAGAGACCCAGTACTTC

D gene: TRBD2
V gene: TRBV5-4
clone size: few
J gene: TRBJ2-4
CDR3 protein: CASSLDVAGGGNIQYF
CDR3 DNA: TGTGCCAGCAGCTTGGATGTAGCGGGGGGTGGAAACATTCAGTACTTC

D gene: TRBD2
V gene: TRBV5-1
clone size: -
J gene: TRBJ2-1
CDR3 protein: CASSLRTSGGYNEQFF
CDR3 DNA: TGCGCCAGCAGCTTGAGAACTAGCGGGGGTTACAATGAGCAGTTCTTC

D gene: TRBD1
V gene: TRBV6-6
clone size: few
J gene: TRBJ1-2
CDR3 protein: CASSLPTGVEGYTF
CDR3 DNA: TGTGCCAGCAGTCTACCGACAGGGGTGGAAGGCTACACCTTC